This entry is about one TCR beta chain. Antigen: not known. These data come from a study of shared clonotypes between healthy human individuals. General study results and limits: Clonotype sharing across donors was expected to vary with sequencing depth.

Naivety among CD8 cells was defined by CD45RO negativity and positive CCR7 selection, thereby excluding terminally differentiated effector memory CD45RA+ cells. CDR1 is KGHSH, CDR2 LQKENI, per germline. The CDR3 has 14 amino acids. V was clipped by 5 bases and J by 2 bases, with 13 bases between them. Genomic DNA (from each subset) was split evenly across several immunoSEQ plates. Approximately 210 ng DNA, approximately 30,000 T cell genomes, went into each sorted-subset replicate PCR. Profiled with immunoSEQ multiplex PCR; TCRdb holds only in-frame clones, not every one. The sample has about 700,000 clones, about 92% seen once; the top ten hold about 24%.

The chain combines TRBV18 with TRBJ2-7; D gene ambiguous. This receptor was obtained from a man between 25 and 39 years old in good health. Specimen: naive CD8+ T cells sorted from blood. DNA of the CDR3: TGTGCCAGCTCAGGGTGGGATTCACCCTACGAGCAGTACTTC. It translates to CASSGWDSPYEQYF.